This TCR beta chain was identified during a study of blood T cell repertoires in COVID-19. On the study more broadly: Sites across the United States, Italy and Spain contributed samples from acute and convalescent COVID-19.

With V trimmed by 0 bases and J by 5 bases, 6 bases remained unmatched. CDR1 is MNHEY, CDR2 SVGAGI, per germline. The CDR3 loop spans 16 amino acids. In the original processing: Cell counts per sample came from amplifying reference gene primers. Libraries were prepared by immunoSEQ multiplex PCR; TCRdb keeps only in-frame clonotypes and omits some of them. That table gives V, J and clone size, and the DNA gave D and trimming. There are 470,000 or so clones in the sample; approximately 85% occur only once, and about 3% lies in the top ten. The sequence came from a human donor in a cohort sampled during active COVID-19. The chain is built from TRBV6-5 and TRBJ2-7; 11 nucleotides agree with TRBD1. The sample comprised peripheral blood. The CDR3 protein is CASSYSWDRGSHEQYF. DNA of the CDR3: TGTGCCAGCAGTTACTCCTGGGACAGGGGGTCCCACGAGCAGTACTTC.